This T cell receptor beta chain was captured by sequencing in a study of T cell repertoires in cytomegalovirus infection. Study at large: Public TCR beta signatures were indicative of both CMV infection and a matching HLA type. Overall study results and limits: HLA-C-restricted, CMV-specific TCR beta clonotypes were dominant ex vivo.

The germline V gene encodes CDR1 MDHEN and CDR2 SYDVKM. CDR3 length: 14 amino acids. Trimming removed 1 base from V and 8 bases from J; junction bases left unmatched: 7. TCRdb reanalysed the reads using MiXCR and keeps one entry per CDR3 protein. The table shows some 700,000 distinct CDR3 sequences, with 35% occurring only once. A remark on this clonotype: Its specificity is unknown.

The sequence derives from a human donor in good health (CMV status not recorded). Some clones in this sample may be carry-over from other donors' samples. This chain uses TRBV28 with TRBJ1-2; 7 bases align to TRBD1. The specimen was PBMCs. The CDR3 DNA reads as TGTGCCAGCAGTTTATTAAGGGGGCTCGCCGGCTACACCTTC. It specifies CASSLLRGLAGYTF.